Here is one T cell receptor (beta chain) with its context. Its antigen has not been determined. No per-base quality is available; no much larger clone lies one base away. In the prospective study, participants were roughly 18 to 100 years old, resided in around 25 geographic areas of the United States, and were enrolled through a virtual design. Cohort assignment in the prospective study relied on participant-reported clinical history from a screening survey and a study questionnaire. Recovered participants in ImmuneRACE Cohort 3 were defined by two consecutive negative NP/OP PCR tests, clearance by a healthcare professional, or resolution of symptoms. In the prospective study, whole blood, serum and a nasopharyngeal or oropharyngeal swab were collected from each participant by mobile phlebotomists. Over an approximately 2-month period, participants in the prospective study had the option of providing additional blood draws and questionnaires. Before DNA extraction, blood samples from the prospective study were shipped at room temperature or frozen.

This sample is part of a study of blood T cell repertoires in COVID-19 (dated by TCRdb to between 2020 and 2021). The study in broad terms: Samples covering the acute and convalescent phases of COVID-19 were provided by collaborators in the United States, Italy and Spain. The prospective study material was composed of cDNA or gDNA derived from T cells, B-cell-depleted T cells, or PBMCs. Where available, HLA class I and class II types were obtained from metadata supplied by the sample provider rather than from assay-based typing. Sample metadata almost always included a de-identified subject ID, COVID-19 status, age in years and sex. A freely available public database, intended as a resource for researchers studying the immune response to SARS-CoV-2, is where the repertoires were released. The dataset comprised deeply sampled blood TCRbeta repertoires from subjects exposed to, actively infected with, or recovered from COVID-19. The samples were drawn from the first 160 participants of the ongoing ImmuneRACE study and from 950 to 1,500 subjects provided by 6 global collaborators.

What the study reported, not specific to this receptor: How much clinical and demographic metadata was included differed by source and by participant, and the metadata was provided uncurated.

The junction carries 17 bases between V and J, which are trimmed by 5 bases and 4 bases respectively. Reading from cysteine to phenylalanine, the CDR3 counts 16 amino acids. Only the CDR3 portion is preserved as DNA: 48 bases, with reading frame beginning at the first base. CDR1 and CDR2 (SGHVS, FNYEAQ) derive from the germline V gene. TCRbeta CDR3 regions were amplified from genomic DNA using the immunoSEQ Assay, a bias-controlled multiplex PCR. On the authors' methods: Nucleated cell counts per sample were estimated from amplification of reference gene primers within the assay. To quantify the absolute abundance of each unique TCRbeta CDR3 rearrangement, sequence reads were collapsed and filtered. For each sample, productive Simpson clonality was calculated as the square root of Simpson's diversity index across productive rearrangements. TCRdb carries this immuneACCESS record with in-frame sequences only. Its versions omit some clonotypes, under half of them owing to an unresolved V gene in the studies checked, with the rest unexplained. V and J calls and clone size are given by that table; D and trimming were obtained from the DNA. The sample table holds approximately 160,000 clones, of which 87% were seen once. Over 7% of the sample comes from the top ten.

The specimen sequenced was PBMCs or T cells enriched from blood (not recorded which). Recombination connected TRBV7-6 to TRBJ2-2; the D gene is possibly TRBD2, with 5 bases matching. This TCR came from a woman aged 50 to 60 who had recovered from COVID-19. The sequenced DNA is TGTGCCAGCAGCCCCCGTTGGGGAGCTGGCACCGGGGAGCTGTTTTTT. This sequence encodes CASSPRWGAGTGELFF.